These 19 T cell receptor beta chains came from one sample sequenced in a study of glioma-infiltrating T cells. Amplification of TCR alpha and beta CDR3 regions from RNA used iRepertoire nested multiplex PCR. TCRdb used MiXCR to reprocess the multiplex PCR reads, holding one entry per CDR3 protein. There are roughly 200,000 distinct CDR3 sequences in the sample; roughly 32% occur only once, and roughly 21% lies in the top ten. Sequenced material: glioma tissue, nonneoplastic brain tissue, or PBMCs (not recorded which). These receptors all stem from a human donor with low-grade glioma or glioblastoma, undergoing nonglioma brain surgery, or in good health (not recorded which).

The rearrangement joins TRBV18 to TRBJ1-2; D unresolved. Germline-derived CDR1 and CDR2 are KGHSH and LQKENI. V was pared by 0 bases and J by 4 bases, with 12 bases between. This CDR3 has 15 amino acids. CDR3 sequence reads: CASSPPVPDLYGYTF. The CDR3 DNA reads as TGTGCCAGCTCACCACCGGTCCCAGATCTCTATGGCTACACCTTC.

A remark on this clonotype: A much larger clone differs by one base, so this may be a read error. J is TRBJ2-1 and V is TRBV19; TRBD2 aligns across 11 bases. After removal of 3 bases from V and 7 bases from J, the junction contained 5 bases not matched to a gene. The germline CDR1 and CDR2 sequences are LNHDA and SQIVND (reference sequence). The CDR3 is made up of 15 amino acids. CDR3 in amino acids: CASSISGLAVNEQFF. As DNA, the CDR3 is TGTGCCAGTAGTATCTCGGGACTAGCGGTAAATGAGCAGTTCTTC.

The CDR3 DNA sequence: TGTGCCAGCAGTTCCCCTCTCAGCGGGTTCTCCTACAACGAGCAGTACTTC. It translates to CASSSPLSGFSYNEQYF. V and J are TRBV6-2 or TRBV6-3 and TRBJ2-7; D possibly corresponds to TRBD2 (6 bases). CDR1 MNHEY and CDR2 SVGEGT come from the germline V gene. The CDR3 has 17 residues. Between the trimmed V and J ends, which lost 4 bases and 5 bases, there was a span of 24 bases.

Many counts were recorded for this clonotype. The chain joins TRBV24-1 to TRBJ2-5; either TRBD1 or TRBD2 may fit D (6 bases each). Trimming removed 9 bases from V and 0 bases from J, with 10 bases in between. The CDR3 has 13 amino acids. The germline CDR1 and CDR2 sequences are KGHDR and SFDVKD. The chain's CDR3 is CATGGPYQETQYF. The CDR3 DNA follows: TGTGCCACCGGGGGGCCCTACCAAGAGACCCAGTACTTC.

Of note for this clonotype: Relative to the germline gene, one junction end is altered; a read error may explain this. The chain employs TRBV20-1 and TRBJ2-3; D tentatively fits TRBD1 or TRBD2 (7 bases each). From germline, CDR1 is DFQATT and CDR2 SNEGSKA (reference sequence). This CDR3 has 14 residues. The CDR3: CRAEQGRATDPQYF. The CDR3 DNA sequence: TGCCGTGCAGAACAGGGGAGGGCCACAGATCCGCAGTATTTT.

This chain connects TRBV25-1 to TRBJ2-1; 12 positions agree with TRBD2. V shed 3 bases, J shed 4 bases, and the junction held 4 bases outside the gene matches. CDR1 MGHDK and CDR2 SYGVNS come from the germline V gene. The CDR3 totals 16 residues. CDR3 sequence reads: CASSESGTSGYNEQFF. The CDR3 coding sequence is TGTGCCAGCAGTGAGTCCGGGACTAGCGGGTACAATGAGCAGTTCTTC.

At least ten counts were recorded for this clonotype. This chain connects TRBV24-1 to TRBJ2-7; D gene unclear. The length of the CDR3 is 15 residues. CDR1 is KGHDR, CDR2 SFDVKD, per germline. Trimming left V 2 bases short and J 0 bases short, with 10 bases between. In DNA, the CDR3 is TGTGCCACCAGTGATTCGGACGCCGGCTCCTACGAGCAGTACTTC. Amino acids: CATSDSDAGSYEQYF.

This clonotype was seen many times. V is TRBV28 and J is TRBJ2-7; 8 bases match TRBD1. The germline V gene has CDR1 MDHEN and CDR2 SYDVKM. This CDR3 has 14 amino acids. Trimming removed 6 bases from V and 0 bases from J; junction bases left unmatched: 4. The CDR3 is CASRNRGSSYEQYF. The CDR3 DNA reads TGTGCCAGCAGAAACAGGGGGAGCTCCTACGAGCAGTACTTC.

V and J are TRBV18 and TRBJ1-4; no firm D call. V lost 11 bases and J lost 0, with 13 bases in between. Germline CDR1 is KGHSH and CDR2 is LQKENI. The length of the CDR3 is 14 residues. The CDR3 is CALPRSSTNEKLFF. Here the CDR3 DNA reads TGTGCCCTCCCACGAAGTTCAACTAATGAAAAACTGTTTTTT.

In this sample, this clonotype turned up many times. The V and J genes are TRBV7-2 and TRBJ2-5; D gene ambiguous. The germline V gene encodes CDR1 SGHTA and CDR2 FQGNSA. The CDR3 runs to 13 residues. The germline V and J ends were trimmed by 5 bases and 8 bases, with 15 bases remaining between them. In DNA form, the CDR3 reads TGTGCCAGCAGCCGTGGGCAAATAGCTACCCAGTACTTC. This gives the protein CASSRGQIATQYF.

The chain couples TRBV11-2 to TRBJ2-2; D remains ambiguous. V lost 3 bases, J lost 2 bases, and 10 bases lay in between. The CDR3 runs to 15 residues. The germline gives CDR1 SGHAT, CDR2 FQNNGV. CDR3 in amino acids: CASSFGGSNTGELFF. The CDR3 nucleotides are TGTGCCAGCAGCTTCGGCGGCTCAAACACCGGGGAGCTGTTTTTT.

To note about this clonotype: A much more abundant neighbour one base away suggests this may be a read error. This chain's CDR3 is CSSSESRTYEQYF. The CDR3 DNA is TGCTCCAGCAGTGAGTCAAGGACCTACGAGCAGTACTTC. The chain is built from TRBV10-2 and TRBJ2-7; D is uncertain. Germline lookup yields CDR1 WSHSY and CDR2 SAAADI. CDR3 length: 13 amino acids.

Points on this clonotype: At one end, the junction sequence differs from germline, possibly due to a read error. The chain has TRBV20-1 and TRBJ1-1, with TRBD1 as a possible D gene (6 bases). CDR3 length: 14 amino acids. The germline gives CDR1 DFQATT, CDR2 SNEGSKA (reference sequence). The chain's CDR3 is CSASVPTGNTEASF. CDR3 in DNA: TGCAGTGCTAGTGTCCCGACAGGTAACACTGAAGCTTCCTTT.

This clonotype was picked up many times. This chain connects TRBV6-2 or TRBV6-3 to TRBJ2-1, with no clear D. The CDR3 totals 14 residues. The V gene lost 4 bases and the J gene lost 2 bases, with 9 bases spanning the gap. Germline V gives CDR1 MNHEY, CDR2 SVGEGT. CDR3 amino acids: CASSWAEAYNEQFF. The CDR3 coding sequence is TGTGCCAGCAGTTGGGCGGAAGCCTACAATGAGCAGTTCTTC.

This clonotype has only a few counts. The V and J genes are TRBV19 and TRBJ1-5, with D perhaps TRBD1 (5 bases). The CDR3 runs to 17 residues. Germline lookup yields CDR1 LNHDA and CDR2 SQIVND (reference sequence). Trimming removed 10 bases at V and 5 bases at J, with 27 bases between. The CDR3 sequence: CAIRVGPGSMYDQPQHF. The CDR3 DNA follows: TGTGCCATAAGGGTTGGGCCAGGGAGTATGTACGATCAGCCCCAGCATTTT.

Details on this clonotype: Since no conserved phenylalanine or tryptophan closes the CDR3, a read error is the likely cause. The chain recombines TRBV7-2 with TRBJ2-7; TRBD2 matches at 12 bases. Losses at the gene ends were 11 bases for V and 3 bases for J; bases not matched to a gene: 8. The CDR3 spans 14 residues. The germline CDR1 and CDR2 sequences are SGHTA and FQGNSA. This CDR3 reads CARILTSGSYEQYC. In DNA, the CDR3 is TGTGCCCGCATCTTGACTAGCGGGAGCTACGAGCAGTACTGC.

The sample holds many counts of this clonotype. The rearrangement links TRBV28 to TRBJ2-7; maybe TRBD1 (6 bases). Trimming took off 5 bases at V and 4 bases at J, with 15 bases between the two ends. This CDR3 comprises 14 residues. Germline CDR1 MDHEN, CDR2 SYDVKM. CDR3 in DNA: TGTGCCAGCAGTGCTCCGGGACAAGAATACGAGCAGTACTTC. Encoded protein: CASSAPGQEYEQYF. The complete variable domain, with remaining parts taken from reference TRBV28 and TRBJ2-7, reads DVKVTQSSRYLVKRTGEKVFLECVQDMDHENMFWYRQDPGLGLRLIYFSYDVKMKEKGDIPEGYSVSREKKERFSLILESASTNQTSMYLCASSAPGQEYEQYFGPGTRLTVT.

This clonotype was recorded a few times. The chain links TRBV19 to TRBJ2-5, with 11 bases fitting TRBD2. The CDR3 sequence is 16 residues long. Per germline, CDR1 LNHDA and CDR2 SQIVND (reference sequence). V was clipped by 5 bases and J by 4 bases; unmatched bases: 9. As DNA, the CDR3 is TGTGCCAGTAGTTACTCCACTAGCGGGAGTGGAGAGACCCAGTACTTC. Its protein is CASSYSTSGSGETQYF.

This clonotype was recorded at least ten times. Written as DNA, the CDR3 is TGCAGTGCTTGGCCCTACGAGCAGTACTTC. Translated, it gives CSAWPYEQYF. The chain combines TRBV20-1 with TRBJ2-7; D is unresolved. The V gene lost 5 bases and the J gene lost 2 bases, with 4 bases spanning the gap. The CDR3 has 10 amino acids. Germline V gives CDR1 DFQATT, CDR2 SNEGSKA (reference sequence).